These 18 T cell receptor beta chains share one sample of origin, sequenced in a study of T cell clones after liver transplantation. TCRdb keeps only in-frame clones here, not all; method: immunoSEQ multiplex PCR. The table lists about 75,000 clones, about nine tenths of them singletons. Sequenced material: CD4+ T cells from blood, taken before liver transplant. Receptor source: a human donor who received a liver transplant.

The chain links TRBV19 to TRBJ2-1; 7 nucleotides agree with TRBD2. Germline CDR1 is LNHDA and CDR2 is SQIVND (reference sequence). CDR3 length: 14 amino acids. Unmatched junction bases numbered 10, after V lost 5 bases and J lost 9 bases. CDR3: CASSSLAERGEQFF. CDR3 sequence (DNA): TGTGCCAGTAGTTCCCTAGCGGAGAGGGGTGAGCAGTTCTTC. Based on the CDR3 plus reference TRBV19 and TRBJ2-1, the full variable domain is DGGITQSPKYLFRKEGQNVTLSCEQNLNHDAMYWYRQDPGQGLRLIYYSQIVNDFQKGDIAEGYSVSREKKESFPLTVTSAQKNPTAFYLCASSSLAERGEQFFGPGTRLTVL.

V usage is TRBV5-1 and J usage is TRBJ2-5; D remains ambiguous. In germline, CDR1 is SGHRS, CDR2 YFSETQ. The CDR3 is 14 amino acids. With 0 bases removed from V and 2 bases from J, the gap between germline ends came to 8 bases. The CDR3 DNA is TGCGCCAGCAGCTTGGAGAGCTTACAAGAGACCCAGTACTTC. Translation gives CASSLESLQETQYF.

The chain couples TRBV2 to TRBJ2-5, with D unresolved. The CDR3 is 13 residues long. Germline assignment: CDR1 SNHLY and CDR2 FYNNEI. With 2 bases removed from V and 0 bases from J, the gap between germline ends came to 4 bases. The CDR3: CASSEYYQETQYF. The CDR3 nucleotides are TGTGCCAGCAGTGAATATTACCAAGAGACCCAGTACTTC. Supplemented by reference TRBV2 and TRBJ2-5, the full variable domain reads EPEVTQTPSHQVTQMGQEVILRCVPISNHLYFYWYRQILGQKVEFLVSFYNNEISEKSEIFDDQFSVERPDGSNFTLKIRSTKLEDSAMYFCASSEYYQETQYFGPGTRLLVL.

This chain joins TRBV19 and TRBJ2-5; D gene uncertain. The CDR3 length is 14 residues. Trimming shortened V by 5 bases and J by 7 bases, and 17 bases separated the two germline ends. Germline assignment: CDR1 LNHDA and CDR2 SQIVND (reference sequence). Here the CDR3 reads CASSPIPLSGTQYF. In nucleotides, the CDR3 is TGTGCCAGTAGTCCGATACCCTTGAGTGGGACCCAGTACTTC. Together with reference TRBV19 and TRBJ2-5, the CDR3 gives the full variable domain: DGGITQSPKYLFRKEGQNVTLSCEQNLNHDAMYWYRQDPGQGLRLIYYSQIVNDFQKGDIAEGYSVSREKKESFPLTVTSAQKNPTAFYLCASSPIPLSGTQYFGPGTRLLVL.

As DNA, the CDR3 is TGTGCCAGCCAACAGGGGGCGGGCAATCAGCCCCAGCATTTT. Encoded protein: CASQQGAGNQPQHF. The rearrangement uses TRBV6-1 and TRBJ1-5; 9 bases are shared with TRBD1. Germline trimming cut 8 bases from V and 2 bases from J; bases unmatched to any gene: 4. There are 14 residues in the CDR3. Looked up from germline, CDR1 is MNHNS and CDR2 is SASEGT.

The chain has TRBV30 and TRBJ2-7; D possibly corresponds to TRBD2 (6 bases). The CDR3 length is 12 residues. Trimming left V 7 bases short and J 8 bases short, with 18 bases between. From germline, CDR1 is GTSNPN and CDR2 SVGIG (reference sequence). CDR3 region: CAYAGRLGQQYF. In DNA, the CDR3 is TGTGCCTATGCGGGACGTTTGGGTCAGCAGTACTTC. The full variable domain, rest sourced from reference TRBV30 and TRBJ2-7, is SQTIHQWPATLVQPVGSPLSLECTVEGTSNPNLYWYRQAAGRGLQLLFYSVGIGQISSEVPQNLSASRPQDRQFILSSKKLLLSDSGFYLCAYAGRLGQQYFGPGTRLTVT.

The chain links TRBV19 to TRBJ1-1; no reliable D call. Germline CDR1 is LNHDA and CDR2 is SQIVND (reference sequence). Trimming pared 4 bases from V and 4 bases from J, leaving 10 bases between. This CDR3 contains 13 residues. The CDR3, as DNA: TGTGCCAGTAGTACCTCTAGGAGCACTGAAGCTTTCTTT. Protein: CASSTSRSTEAFF.

CDR3 bases: TGTGCCAGCAGGTCCTACGGGAGCCGCGATGAGCAGTTCTTC. It encodes CASRSYGSRDEQFF. This chain connects TRBV5-6 to TRBJ2-1; weak D call: TRBD2 (6 bases). V lost 5 bases and J 8 bases, leaving 17 bases between the germline ends. The CDR3 covers 14 residues. CDR1 is SGHDT and CDR2 is YYEEEE in the germline V gene.

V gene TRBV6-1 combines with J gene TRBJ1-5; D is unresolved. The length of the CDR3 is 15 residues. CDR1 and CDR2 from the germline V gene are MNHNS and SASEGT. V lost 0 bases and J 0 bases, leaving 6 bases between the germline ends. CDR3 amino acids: CASSEAGFSNQPQHF. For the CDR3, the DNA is TGTGCCAGCAGTGAAGCGGGGTTTAGCAATCAGCCCCAGCATTTT.

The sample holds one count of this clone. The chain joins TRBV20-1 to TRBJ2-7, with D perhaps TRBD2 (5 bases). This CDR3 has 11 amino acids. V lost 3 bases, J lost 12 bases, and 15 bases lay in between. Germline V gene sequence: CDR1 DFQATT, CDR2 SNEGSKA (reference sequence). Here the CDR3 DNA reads TGCAGTGCTAGTACGGCAGGAGGTTTGTACTTC. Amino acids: CSASTAGGLYF.

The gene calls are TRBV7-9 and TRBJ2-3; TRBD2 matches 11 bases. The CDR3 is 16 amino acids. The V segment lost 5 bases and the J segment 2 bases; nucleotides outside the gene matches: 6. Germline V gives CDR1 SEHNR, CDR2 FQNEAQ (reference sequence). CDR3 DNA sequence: TGTGCCAGCAGCACGGGACTAGCGGACAACACAGATACGCAGTATTTT. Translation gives CASSTGLADNTDTQYF. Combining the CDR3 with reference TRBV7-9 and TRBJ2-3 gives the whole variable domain DTGVSQNPRHKITKRGQNVTFRCDPISEHNRLYWYRQTLGQGPEFLTYFQNEAQLEKSRLLSDRFSAERPKGSFSTLEIQRTEQGDSAMYLCASSTGLADNTDTQYFGPGTRLTVL.

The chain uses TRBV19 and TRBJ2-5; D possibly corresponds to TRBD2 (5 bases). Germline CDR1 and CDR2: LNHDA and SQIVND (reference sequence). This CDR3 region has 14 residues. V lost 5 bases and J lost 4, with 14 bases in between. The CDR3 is CASSASVAGETQYF. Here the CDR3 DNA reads TGTGCCAGTAGTGCCTCGGTGGCGGGAGAGACCCAGTACTTC.

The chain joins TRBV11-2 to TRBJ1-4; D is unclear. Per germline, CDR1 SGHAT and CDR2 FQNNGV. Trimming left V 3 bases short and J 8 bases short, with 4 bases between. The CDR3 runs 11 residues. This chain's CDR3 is CASSFGEKLFF. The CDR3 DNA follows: TGTGCCAGCAGCTTCGGAGAAAAACTGTTTTTT.

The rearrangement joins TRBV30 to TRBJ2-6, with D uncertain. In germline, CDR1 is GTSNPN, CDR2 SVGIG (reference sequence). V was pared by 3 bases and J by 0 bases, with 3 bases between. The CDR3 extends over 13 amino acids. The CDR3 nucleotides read TGTGCCTGGAGAAACTCTGGGGCCAACGTCCTGACTTTC. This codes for CAWRNSGANVLTF.

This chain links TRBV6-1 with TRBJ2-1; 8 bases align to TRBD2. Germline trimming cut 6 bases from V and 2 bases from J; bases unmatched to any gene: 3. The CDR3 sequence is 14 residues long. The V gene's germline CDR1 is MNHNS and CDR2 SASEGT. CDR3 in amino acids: CASRAGAAYNEQFF. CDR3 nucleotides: TGTGCCAGCAGAGCGGGAGCGGCCTACAATGAGCAGTTCTTC.

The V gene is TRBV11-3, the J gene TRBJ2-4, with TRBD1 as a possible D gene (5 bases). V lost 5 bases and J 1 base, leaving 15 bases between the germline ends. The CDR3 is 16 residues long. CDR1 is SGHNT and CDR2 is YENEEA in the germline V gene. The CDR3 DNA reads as TGTGCCAGCAGCCCCCAGGGTCTTGCGGCCAAAAACATTCAGTACTTC. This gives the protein CASSPQGLAAKNIQYF.

Here the CDR3 reads CASSPAKGAVYGYTF. CDR3 coding DNA: TGCGCCAGCAGCCCGGCCAAGGGGGCAGTCTATGGCTACACCTTC. The V and J genes are TRBV4-3 and TRBJ1-2; 7 bases map to TRBD1. V lost 4 bases and J lost 4; bases outside the gene matches: 9. The CDR3 covers 15 residues. Germline-derived CDR1 and CDR2 are LGHNA and YSLEER.

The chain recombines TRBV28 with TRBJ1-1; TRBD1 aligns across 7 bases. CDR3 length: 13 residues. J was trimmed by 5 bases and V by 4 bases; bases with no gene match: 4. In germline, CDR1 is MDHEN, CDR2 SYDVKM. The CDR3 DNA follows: TGTGCCAGCAGTTGGACAGGTGGGACTGAAGCTTTCTTT. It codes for CASSWTGGTEAFF.